These 3 T cell receptor beta chains share one sample of origin, sequenced in a study of blood T cell repertoires in COVID-19. TCRdb's table, derived via immunoSEQ multiplex PCR, lists solely in-frame clones and lacks some. Of roughly 60,000 clones listed, 70% to 90% are singletons. Sequencing was done on a sample of peripheral blood. The source of these receptors is a man in his fifties or sixties with active COVID-19.

This sequence joins TRBV5-4 and TRBJ1-1, with 11 nucleotides matching TRBD1. The J segment lost 6 bases and the V segment lost 4 bases, leaving 5 bases of the junction unmatched. CDR1 and CDR2 (germline): SGHNT, YYREEE (reference sequence). CDR3 size: 14 residues. This CDR3 reads CASSLGQGASEAFF. The CDR3 region has the DNA TGTGCCAGCAGCCTTGGACAGGGGGCCTCTGAAGCTTTCTTT. Based on the CDR3 plus reference TRBV5-4 and TRBJ1-1, the full variable domain is ETGVTQSPTHLIKTRGQQVTLRCSSQSGHNTVSWYQQALGQGPQFIFQYYREEENGRGNFPPRFSGLQFPNYSSELNVNALELDDSALYLCASSLGQGASEAFFGQGTRLTVV.

Written as DNA, the CDR3 is TGCGCCAGCAGCCCAGGAGACAGGGCAACAGATACGCAGTATTTT. This sequence encodes CASSPGDRATDTQYF. The gene calls are TRBV5-1 and TRBJ2-3; 7 nucleotides match TRBD1. Germline V lookup: CDR1 SGHRS, CDR2 YFSETQ. CDR3 length equals 15 residues. The V segment lost 4 bases and the J segment 3 bases; nucleotides outside the gene matches: 8.

This chain links TRBV30 with TRBJ1-2; 9 bases fit TRBD1. The trim removed 5 bases at V and 8 bases at J, leaving 6 bases unmatched. Germline V CDR1 and CDR2: GTSNPN, SVGIG (reference sequence). This CDR3 is built from 12 residues. CDR3 DNA: TGTGCCTGGGAAGGACAGGGGAGAGGCTACACCTTC. This encodes CAWEGQGRGYTF.